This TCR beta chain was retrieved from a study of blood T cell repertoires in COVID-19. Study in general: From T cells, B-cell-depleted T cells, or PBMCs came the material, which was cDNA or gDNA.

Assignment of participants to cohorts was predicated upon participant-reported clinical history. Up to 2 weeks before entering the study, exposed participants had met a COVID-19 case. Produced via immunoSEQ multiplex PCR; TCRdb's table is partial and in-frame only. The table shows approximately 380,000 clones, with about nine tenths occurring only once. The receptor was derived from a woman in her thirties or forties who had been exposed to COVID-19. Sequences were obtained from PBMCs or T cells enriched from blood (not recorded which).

The CDR3 coding sequence is TGTGCCAGCAGCCGCCCCCCGGATCAGCCCCAGCATTTT. It yields the protein CASSRPPDQPQHF. This rearrangement joins TRBV12-3 or TRBV12-4 to TRBJ1-5; D unclear. The CDR3 spans 13 residues. Trimming pared 6 bases from V and 5 bases from J, leaving 11 bases between.